These 19 T cell receptor beta chains originate from one sample sequenced in a study of blood T cell repertoires in COVID-19. Using immunoSEQ multiplex PCR, the repertoire was profiled, and TCRdb retains in-frame clones only, with some absent. The sample yields a few hundred thousand clones, 85% to 90% seen once. Sample: PBMCs or T cells enriched from blood (not recorded which). The origin of the receptors is a man aged 25 to 40 who had recovered from COVID-19.

The V gene is TRBV10-2, the J gene TRBJ1-1; D not certain. Looked up from germline, CDR1 is WSHSY and CDR2 is SAAADI. Trimming removed 6 bases from V and 8 bases from J, with 16 bases in between. This CDR3 has 13 residues. The CDR3 region has the DNA TGCGCCAGCAGCGGCACGACACATGCCGAAGCTTTCTTT. Encoded protein: CASSGTTHAEAFF.

This chain joins TRBV3-1 (or the pseudogene TRBV3-2) and TRBJ1-6; TRBD1 matches 7 bases. V shed 0 bases, J shed 7 bases, and the junction held 6 bases outside the gene matches. Germline CDR1 is LGHDT and CDR2 is YNNKEL (reference sequence). This CDR3 comprises 16 residues. This CDR3 reads CASSQDPQGNNSPLHF. CDR3 nucleotides: TGTGCCAGCAGCCAAGATCCACAGGGGAACAATTCACCCCTCCACTTT.

The chain carries TRBV4-1 and TRBJ1-2; 10 bases line up with TRBD1. The CDR3 consists of 16 residues. Germline-derived CDR1 and CDR2 are MGHRA and YSYEKL. V was pared by 1 base and J by 7 bases, with 9 bases of the junction left unmatched. This CDR3 is CASSQVGGQGLAGYTF. DNA for the CDR3: TGCGCCAGCAGCCAAGTCGGGGGACAGGGGCTGGCTGGCTACACCTTC.

The chain combines TRBV18 with TRBJ1-1; D is uncertain. CDR1 is KGHSH and CDR2 is LQKENI in the germline V gene. The CDR3 has 14 amino acids. V gave up 5 bases and J gave up 3 bases, with 13 bases separating them. This CDR3 is CASSSLGVDTEAFF. The CDR3, as DNA: TGTGCCAGCTCAAGCCTTGGAGTGGACACTGAAGCTTTCTTT.

The chain carries TRBV18 and TRBJ2-7; TRBD2 aligns across 7 bases. The CDR3 contains 14 residues. Per germline, CDR1 KGHSH and CDR2 LQKENI. The ends lost 3 bases at V and 2 bases at J; junction bases unmatched: 4. CDR3 amino acids: CASSPVGGAYEQYF. Here the CDR3 DNA reads TGTGCCAGCTCACCGGTGGGGGGGGCCTACGAGCAGTACTTC.

J is TRBJ2-7 and V is TRBV6-5, with D unclear. Trimming cost V 4 bases and J 0 bases, with 7 bases left between them. This CDR3 is built from 13 residues. The V gene's germline CDR1 is MNHEY and CDR2 SVGAGI. The CDR3 here is CASSWRASYEQYF. The CDR3 nucleotides read TGTGCCAGCAGTTGGAGAGCCTCCTACGAGCAGTACTTC.

The CDR3 coding sequence is TGTGCCAGCAGTGATCAGGCTTCTGGGGCCAACGTCCTGACTTTC. It specifies CASSDQASGANVLTF. V and J are TRBV25-1 and TRBJ2-6; D call uncertain. Trimming stripped 3 bases from V and 1 base from J, with 7 bases between. This CDR3 contains 15 residues. Germline V gene data show CDR1 as MGHDK and CDR2 as SYGVNS. Full variable domain (remainder filled in from reference TRBV25-1 and TRBJ2-6): EADIYQTPRYLVIGTGKKITLECSQTMGHDKMYWYQQDPGMELHLIHYSYGVNSTEKGDLSSESTVSRIRTEHFPLTLESARPSHTSQYLCASSDQASGANVLTFGAGSRLTVL.

V is TRBV30 and J is TRBJ1-5; unclear D gene. The ends were cut back, 1 base at V and 1 base at J, with 11 bases in the middle. From germline, CDR1 is GTSNPN and CDR2 SVGIG (reference sequence). The CDR3 runs to 15 residues. CDR3 sequence reads: CAWSEGEVSNQPQHF. CDR3 sequence (DNA): TGTGCCTGGAGTGAAGGCGAGGTAAGCAATCAGCCCCAGCATTTT. The full variable domain, in which reference TRBV30 and TRBJ1-5 provide the parts outside the CDR3, is SQTIHQWPATLVQPVGSPLSLECTVEGTSNPNLYWYRQAAGRGLQLLFYSVGIGQISSEVPQNLSASRPQDRQFILSSKKLLLSDSGFYLCAWSEGEVSNQPQHFGDGTRLSIL.

In this sample, this clone turned up once. CDR3 DNA: TGCAGCGTTGACCGGGGGAGCACTGAAGCTTTCTTT. Its protein product is CSVDRGSTEAFF. The chain couples TRBV29-1 to TRBJ1-1; possibly TRBD1 for D (5 bases). Germline CDR1 SQVTM, CDR2 ANQGSEA. The CDR3 consists of 12 residues. The V end lost 3 bases, the J end lost 4 bases, and 9 bases lay between the germline ends. The whole variable domain, filled in from reference TRBV29-1 and TRBJ1-1, reads SAVISQKPSRDICQRGTSLTIQCQVDSQVTMMFWYRQQPGQSLTLIATANQGSEATYESGFVIDKFPISRPNLTFSTLTVSNMSPEDSSIYLCSVDRGSTEAFFGQGTRLTVV.

The genes are TRBV5-6 and TRBJ2-1; possibly TRBD2 for D (5 bases). The CDR3 is 15 residues long. The germline V gene has CDR1 SGHDT and CDR2 YYEEEE. The ends were cut back, 2 bases at V and 4 bases at J, with 13 bases in the middle. The CDR3 loop reads CASSFVALVYNEQFF. The DNA of the CDR3 is TGTGCCAGCAGCTTCGTAGCGTTAGTTTACAATGAGCAGTTCTTC.

The rearrangement links TRBV25-1 to TRBJ1-1; perhaps TRBD1 as D (6 bases). The CDR3 spans 16 residues. The V gene lost 4 bases and the J gene lost 1 base, with 16 bases spanning the gap. CDR1 MGHDK and CDR2 SYGVNS come from the germline V gene. In nucleotides, the CDR3 is TGTGCCAGCAGTGGGCCTAAGACAGGAGCGAACACTGAAGCTTTCTTT. Its translation is CASSGPKTGANTEAFF.

CDR3 in amino acids: CASSLRGLGQVTEAFF. The CDR3 DNA reads TGCGCCAGCAGCTTGAGGGGGCTGGGGCAGGTTACTGAAGCTTTCTTT. The J gene is TRBJ1-1, the V gene TRBV5-1, with 7 nucleotides matching TRBD1. The V gene end was trimmed by 1 base and the J gene end by 5 bases; junction bases not matched to a gene: 11. This CDR3 region has 16 residues. Per the germline V gene, CDR1 is SGHRS and CDR2 is YFSETQ.

In the case of this clone: Other DNA sequences in the sample encode the same CDR3. The chain carries TRBV18 and TRBJ1-1; 7 bases map to TRBD1. Germline CDR1 reads KGHSH; CDR2 reads LQKENI. This CDR3 has 12 residues. Trimming at V came to 6 bases and at J to 4 bases, leaving 2 bases not matched to a gene. The CDR3 DNA reads TGTGCCAGCTCTCACAGGGGCACTGAAGCTTTCTTT. Protein product: CASSHRGTEAFF.

The chain employs TRBV6-1 and TRBJ2-3, with 7 bases matching TRBD2. The CDR3 length is 16 residues. The junction had 9 bases not matched to a gene; V was cut back by 4 bases and J by 2 bases. CDR1 is MNHNS and CDR2 is SASEGT in the germline V gene. The CDR3 DNA is TGTGCCAGCAGTGTGGCGGGGGTCGGGGCCACAGATACGCAGTATTTT. Translation gives CASSVAGVGATDTQYF.

The CDR3 loop is CASSEYSLTSSAGELFF. The CDR3 coding sequence is TGTGCCAGCAGTGAATATTCATTGACTAGCTCCGCCGGGGAGCTGTTTTTT. The chain combines TRBV25-1 with TRBJ2-2; TRBD2 agrees at 7 bases. CDR1 and CDR2 (germline): MGHDK, SYGVNS. The CDR3 totals 17 residues. Germline trimming cut 0 bases from V and 6 bases from J; bases unmatched to any gene: 10.

A note on this clone: The sample holds other DNA sequences that translate to the same CDR3. The CDR3 region is CASSQVGVNTEAFF. The CDR3 DNA is TGCGCCAGCAGCCAAGTCGGGGTGAACACTGAAGCTTTCTTT. V and J are TRBV4-1 and TRBJ1-1; D remains unclear. The CDR3 has 14 residues. Trimming shortened V by 1 base and J by 0 bases, and 6 bases separated the two germline ends. Germline V CDR1 and CDR2: MGHRA, YSYEKL.

This chain links TRBV4-2 with TRBJ2-4; the match to TRBD1 covers 9 bases. J was trimmed by 8 bases and V by 4 bases; bases with no gene match: 6. Looked up from germline, CDR1 is LGHNA and CDR2 is YNFKEQ. The CDR3 covers 14 residues. The CDR3 sequence: CASSPGTGLDIQYF. DNA for the CDR3: TGTGCCAGCAGCCCCGGGACAGGGTTAGACATTCAGTACTTC.

The chain employs TRBV24-1 and TRBJ2-5; D is possibly TRBD2 (7 bases). V was shortened by 2 bases and J by 5 bases, with 20 bases between the two germline ends. This CDR3 spans 17 amino acids. The V gene's germline CDR1 is KGHDR and CDR2 SFDVKD. CDR3 nucleotides: TGTGCCACCAGTGATTCCCCGGGGGCGGGAGTCTATGAGACCCAGTACTTC. It yields the protein CATSDSPGAGVYETQYF.

The chain links TRBV5-1 to TRBJ2-3; D possibly corresponds to TRBD1 (6 bases). V lost 3 bases and J 2 bases, leaving 10 bases between the germline ends. The CDR3 covers 14 residues. Germline V CDR1 and CDR2: SGHRS, YFSETQ. In nucleotides, the CDR3 is TGCGCCAGCAGCTCTCGGACAGTCACAGATACGCAGTATTTT. Protein product: CASSSRTVTDTQYF.